What follows are 26 T cell receptor beta chains derived from one specimen sequenced in a study of cytomegalovirus exposure and HLA in healthy donors listed by TCRdb under 2017. The receptor library was made with the immunoSEQ multiplex PCR assay. For the multiplex PCR, a mixture combining 60 forward primers for TCR Vbeta segments and 13 reverse primers for TCR Jbeta segments was used. Here the immuneACCESS table is served through TCRdb, limited to in-frame sequences with V and J called. Missing clones are a known gap in these copies; in checked studies unresolved V genes cover under half, and the rest lacks a known reason. The table for this sample lists some 150,000 clones; more than 75% of them were counted only once. The biggest ten clones account for 5.1% of the sample. Sequencing was done on a sample of PBMCs. The receptors derive from a male donor in good health and CMV-seronegative.

The chain couples TRBV7-9 to TRBJ1-2, with TRBD1 matching 7 bases. V trimming: 5 bases; J trimming: 7 bases; junction bases outside the gene matches: 10. Germline V gives CDR1 SEHNR, CDR2 FQNEAQ (reference sequence). The CDR3 loop spans 14 amino acids. The DNA for the CDR3 is TGTGCCAGCAGCCCGACAGGGAGGTCTGGTGGCTACACCTTC. It specifies CASSPTGRSGGYTF. Filled out from reference TRBV7-9 and TRBJ1-2, the complete variable domain reads DTGVSQNPRHKITKRGQNVTFRCDPISEHNRLYWYRQTLGQGPEFLTYFQNEAQLEKSRLLSDRFSAERPKGSFSTLEIQRTEQGDSAMYLCASSPTGRSGGYTFGSGTRLTVV.

Concerning this clone itself: Other DNA sequences of this sample code for an identical CDR3. The chain recombines TRBV5-1 with TRBJ1-3; TRBD1 agrees at 7 bases. Germline CDR1 is SGHRS and CDR2 is YFSETQ. The CDR3 runs to 14 residues. Trimming took 3 bases from V and 2 from J; bases not matched to a gene: 2. Here the CDR3 reads CASSSGGPGNTIYF. The CDR3 DNA follows: TGCGCCAGCAGCTCAGGGGGGCCTGGAAACACCATATATTTT.

A word on this clone: The sample has other DNA sequences that encode this CDR3 too. V gene TRBV7-6 combines with J gene TRBJ2-7; D is unresolved. Germline V gene lookup returns CDR1 SGHVS and CDR2 FNYEAQ. This CDR3 is 13 amino acids long. V lost 2 bases to trimming and J lost 1 base, with 6 bases between them. The CDR3 DNA reads TGTGCCAGCAGCTTACACAGATCCTACGAGCAGTACTTC. Residues: CASSLHRSYEQYF.

The chain is built from TRBV7-2 and TRBJ2-7; 7 nucleotides align to TRBD1. Germline V lookup: CDR1 SGHTA, CDR2 FQGNSA. CDR3 length: 15 residues. V gave up 4 bases and J gave up 1 base; unmatched junction bases: 7. CDR3 nucleotides: TGTGCCAGCAGCTCCTACGGGACAGCTTCCTACGAGCAGTACTTC. Translation gives CASSSYGTASYEQYF.

The chain joins TRBV5-6 to TRBJ2-5; a weak D match, TRBD1 (7 bases). V lost 4 bases and J 4 bases, leaving 20 bases between the germline ends. Germline assignment: CDR1 SGHDT and CDR2 YYEEEE. This CDR3 contains 16 residues. CDR3 sequence: CASSRETGLGSETQYF. DNA of the CDR3: TGTGCCAGCAGCCGGGAGACAGGGCTCGGGTCAGAGACCCAGTACTTC.

The rearrangement uses TRBV4-3 and TRBJ1-1; D unresolved. The CDR3 covers 13 residues. Germline CDR1 and CDR2: LGHNA and YSLEER. Trimming took off 2 bases at V and 8 bases at J, with 12 bases between the two ends. The CDR3 protein is CASSQLGRKEAFF. The CDR3, as DNA: TGCGCCAGCAGCCAATTGGGCCGTAAAGAAGCTTTCTTT.

The chain has TRBV6-1 and TRBJ1-1, with 7 bases identical to TRBD1. The CDR3 sequence is 14 residues long. Unmatched junction bases numbered 8, after V lost 4 bases and J lost 6 bases. Germline V gene data show CDR1 as MNHNS and CDR2 as SASEGT. In nucleotides, the CDR3 is TGTGCCAGCAGTGGGTCAGGGGGATTAGCTGAAGCTTTCTTT. Translating it yields CASSGSGGLAEAFF.

This clone was seen a few times. This rearrangement joins TRBV7-8 to TRBJ1-5; D perhaps matches TRBD1 (5 bases). V dropped 5 bases and J dropped 6 bases, with 17 bases sitting between them. The CDR3 has 15 residues. From germline, CDR1 is SGHVS and CDR2 FQNEAQ. The CDR3 DNA reads TGTGCCAGCAGCCCCTCTGGGGGGGACCTTCAGCCCCAGCATTTT. Its translation: CASSPSGGDLQPQHF.

This clone was observed a handful of times. The chain combines TRBV28 with TRBJ2-7; 7 bases are shared with TRBD1. The V segment lost 6 bases and the J segment 3 bases; nucleotides outside the gene matches: 5. Germline loops: CDR1 MDHEN, CDR2 SYDVKM. The CDR3 is made up of 13 amino acids. The DNA of the CDR3 is TGTGCCAGCAGCGACCAGGGGGACTACGAGCAGTACTTC. This translates into CASSDQGDYEQYF.

The chain recombines TRBV28 with TRBJ1-1; possible D gene TRBD1, 5 bases. The CDR3 length is 15 residues. CDR1 is MDHEN and CDR2 is SYDVKM in the germline V gene. V was trimmed by 4 bases and J by 6 bases, leaving 18 bases between them. CDR3 sequence reads: CASSSPTLAGAEAFF. In nucleotides, the CDR3 is TGTGCCAGCAGTTCCCCGACACTTGCGGGGGCTGAAGCTTTCTTT.

V usage is TRBV5-1 and J usage is TRBJ2-2; D is unclear. Trimming removed 0 bases at V and 5 bases at J, with 5 bases between. In germline, CDR1 is SGHRS, CDR2 YFSETQ. The CDR3 is 13 amino acids. In DNA, the CDR3 is TGCGCCAGCAGCTTGGCGAGAACCGGGGAGCTGTTTTTT. Protein product: CASSLARTGELFF. Full variable domain (remainder filled in from reference TRBV5-1 and TRBJ2-2): KAGVTQTPRYLIKTRGQQVTLSCSPISGHRSVSWYQQTPGQGLQFLFEYFSETQRNKGNFPGRFSGRQFSNSRSEMNVSTLELGDSALYLCASSLARTGELFFGEGSRLTVL.

The chain links TRBV11-2 to TRBJ2-7; 7 bases line up with TRBD2. Germline V gene sequence: CDR1 SGHAT, CDR2 FQNNGV. The CDR3 runs to 14 residues. J was trimmed by 3 bases and V by 8 bases; bases with no gene match: 10. CDR3 sequence: CASRGDDGGYEQYF. As DNA, the CDR3 is TGTGCCAGCCGGGGGGACGACGGCGGCTACGAGCAGTACTTC.

V gene TRBV6-4 combines with J gene TRBJ1-5; 9 bases are a match to TRBD1. The junction had 8 bases not matched to a gene; V was cut back by 6 bases and J by 5 bases. The CDR3 has 15 residues. The germline CDR1 and CDR2 sequences are MRHNA and SNTAGT. The CDR3 DNA is TGTGCCAGCAGACGGGACAGGGAGGCGTATCAGCCCCAGCATTTT. Its translation: CASRRDREAYQPQHF.

This chain links TRBV30 with TRBJ2-5, with 9 bases identical to TRBD2. Near its end, the DNA agrees better with TRBJ2-7, so the J call may be wrong. CDR3 length equals 16 residues. The germline V gene has CDR1 GTSNPN and CDR2 SVGIG (reference sequence). CDR3 DNA: TGTGCCTGGAGTGGGCTAGCGGGGTTCAGCTCCTACGAGCAGTACTTC. It translates to CAWSGLAGFSSYEQYF.

The chain links TRBV6-5 to TRBJ1-1, with a tentative D call TRBD1 (5 bases). Germline V gene data show CDR1 as MNHEY and CDR2 as SVGAGI. The CDR3 runs 15 residues. Trimming removed 5 bases from V and 6 bases from J, with 19 bases in between. CDR3 sequence reads: CASSPTQGLSPEAFF. In nucleotides, the CDR3 is TGTGCCAGCAGTCCTACCCAGGGCCTTTCCCCTGAAGCTTTCTTT.

The genes are TRBV5-4 and TRBJ2-2, with D uncertain. The CDR3 extends over 13 amino acids. Germline-derived CDR1 and CDR2 are SGHNT and YYREEE (reference sequence). Trimming took off 2 bases at V and 6 bases at J, with 8 bases between the two ends. CDR3 coding DNA: TGTGCCAGCAGCTTCGCTGCGCCCGGGGAGCTGTTTTTT. Translation: CASSFAAPGELFF.

The chain recombines TRBV6-6 with TRBJ1-5; the match to TRBD1 covers 7 bases. There are 15 residues in the CDR3. The germline V gene has CDR1 MNHNY and CDR2 SVGAGI (reference sequence). V shed 4 bases, J shed 4 bases, and the junction held 7 bases outside the gene matches. In nucleotides, the CDR3 is TGTGCCAGCAGTTTCACGACAGGGCGTAATCAGCCCCAGCATTTT. Translating gives CASSFTTGRNQPQHF.

The chain carries TRBV5-1 and TRBJ2-5, with 7 bases lining up with TRBD1. The CDR3 is 13 residues long. V lost 2 bases to trimming and J lost 7 bases; unmatched junction nucleotides: 5. CDR1 and CDR2 (germline): SGHRS, YFSETQ. Here the CDR3 reads CASSLGGAGTQYF. The CDR3 nucleotides read TGCGCCAGCAGCTTAGGGGGCGCCGGGACCCAGTACTTC.

This chain uses TRBV5-5 with TRBJ1-1; D is undetermined. V lost 4 bases, J lost 8 bases, and 12 bases lay in between. The V gene's germline CDR1 is SGHKS and CDR2 YYEKEE (reference sequence). This CDR3 region has 12 residues. The DNA for the CDR3 is TGTGCCAGCAGCGGTCGATTCGGGGAAGCTTTCTTT. Protein product: CASSGRFGEAFF.

This clone was found a few times. The chain joins TRBV19 to TRBJ2-7; 8 nucleotides agree with TRBD1. Germline V lookup: CDR1 LNHDA, CDR2 SQIVND (reference sequence). The length of the CDR3 is 16 residues. The V segment lost 3 bases and the J segment 2 bases; nucleotides outside the gene matches: 9. Written as DNA, the CDR3 is TGTGCCAGTAGTATTTCCCGGGGGACAGGCCCCTACGAGCAGTACTTC. Residues: CASSISRGTGPYEQYF.

As concerns this clone: The missing conserved phenylalanine or tryptophan at the end of this CDR3 makes a read error likely. The J gene is TRBJ2-7, the V gene TRBV28; D not certain. V was clipped by 2 bases and J by 2 bases, with 13 bases between them. Germline-derived CDR1 and CDR2 are MDHEN and SYDVKM. The CDR3 loop spans 15 amino acids. Here the CDR3 DNA reads TGTGCCAGCAGTTTAGCTAGACTCCTCCCCTACGAGCAGTACCTC. Residues: CASSLARLLPYEQYL.

The V gene is TRBV11-1, the J gene TRBJ2-7; 10 bases match TRBD1. Trimming removed 1 base from V and 5 bases from J; junction bases left unmatched: 5. CDR1 and CDR2 from the germline V gene are SGHAT and FQDESV (reference sequence). This CDR3 has 15 residues. This chain's CDR3 is CASSLGQGASDEQYF. In DNA, the CDR3 is TGTGCCAGCAGCTTAGGACAGGGGGCGTCTGACGAGCAGTACTTC.

V is TRBV28 and J is TRBJ1-5, with D possibly TRBD1 on 5 matching bases. The CDR3 has 14 residues. V was pared by 6 bases and J by 3 bases, with 12 bases between. Germline CDR1 and CDR2: MDHEN and SYDVKM. The DNA for the CDR3 is TGTGCCAGCAGCTACCGGGGGTTCAATCAGCCCCAGCATTTT. It yields the protein CASSYRGFNQPQHF.

This clone was seen once. The V gene is TRBV29-1, the J gene TRBJ1-2, with D perhaps TRBD1 (5 bases). Germline CDR1 SQVTM, CDR2 ANQGSEA. The CDR3 has 11 residues. V shed 4 bases and J shed 4 bases, with 7 bases lying between them. The DNA for the CDR3 is TGCAGCGTTGGGGGCCTCTATGGCTACACCTTC. Protein sequence: CSVGGLYGYTF.

This clone was picked up a small number of times. This chain uses TRBV30 with TRBJ2-2; tentative D call: TRBD1 (6 bases). There are 15 residues in the CDR3. The V end lost 4 bases, the J end lost 1 base, and 13 bases lay between the germline ends. Germline V gene data show CDR1 as GTSNPN and CDR2 as SVGIG (reference sequence). The CDR3 here is CAWTNKGGNTGELFF. CDR3 DNA: TGTGCCTGGACTAACAAAGGGGGGAACACCGGGGAGCTGTTTTTT.

The chain carries TRBV23-1 and TRBJ1-1, with 8 bases identical to TRBD1. TRBV23-1 is flagged as an ORF with uncertain function. CDR3 size: 16 residues. Trimming cost V 0 bases and J 5 bases; bases outside gene matches: 8. The CDR3 region has the DNA TGCGCCAGCAGTCAATCGATGGGCAGGGGGCTGACTGAAGCTTTCTTT. It encodes CASSQSMGRGLTEAFF.